The 27 T cell receptor beta chains below come from one sample, sequenced in a study of human T cells and chemical hapten exposure. Time point given: patch test 3, about 24 weeks after DPC sensitization. The treatment here: therapeutic diphenylcyclopropenone sensitization with weekly scalp DPC. TCRdb fed the RACE reads into MiXCR, producing one record per CDR3 protein. The repertoire holds about 82,000 distinct CDR3 sequences, with approximately 12% as singletons. Sequenced here: whole blood, sampled in connection with sensitization to the hapten diphenylcyclopropenone (DPC). These receptors were obtained from a woman in her fifties or sixties with alopecia areata. Some clones in this sample may be carry-over from other donors' samples.

In its sample, this clonotype was seen many times. This chain connects TRBV20-1 to TRBJ2-7; D uncertain. Germline loops: CDR1 DFQATT, CDR2 SNEGSKA (reference sequence). The germline V and J ends were trimmed by 0 bases and 6 bases, with 12 bases remaining between them. This CDR3 is built from 13 residues. The CDR3 here is CSARDLRGPEQYF. In DNA form, the CDR3 reads TGCAGTGCTAGAGATCTTAGAGGTCCCGAGCAGTACTTC.

In this sample, this clonotype turned up many times. The chain uses TRBV2 and TRBJ1-2; TRBD1 might be the D (5 bases). The ends were cut back, 1 base at V and 2 bases at J, with 11 bases in the middle. The CDR3 has 15 amino acids. CDR1 SNHLY and CDR2 FYNNEI come from the germline V gene. The CDR3 nucleotides are TGTGCCAGCAGTGAAGTGAGGGGCGTCAACTATGGCTACACCTTC. It yields the protein CASSEVRGVNYGYTF.

Ten or more counts support this clonotype. This chain links TRBV19 with TRBJ2-2; D ambiguous. This CDR3 region has 14 residues. The germline V gene has CDR1 LNHDA and CDR2 SQIVND (reference sequence). V lost 3 bases and J 5 bases, leaving 10 bases between the germline ends. CDR3 in DNA: TGTGCCAGTAGTATCTCTGAAACGACCGGGGAGCTGTTTTTT. This gives the protein CASSISETTGELFF.

The chain recombines TRBV3-1 with TRBJ2-5; 11 bases match TRBD2. There are 15 residues in the CDR3. The V and J ends lost 3 bases and 6 bases, in that order; junction bases with no gene match: 6. Per germline, CDR1 LGHDT and CDR2 YNNKEL (reference sequence). CDR3 region: CASSQQLAGEKTQYF. In nucleotides, the CDR3 is TGTGCCAGCAGCCAGCAACTAGCGGGAGAAAAGACCCAGTACTTC.

V is TRBV20-1 and J is TRBJ1-5; 7 bases match TRBD1. Per the germline V gene, CDR1 is DFQATT and CDR2 is SNEGSKA (reference sequence). Trimming took 5 bases from V and 0 from J; bases not matched to a gene: 4. This CDR3 has 14 amino acids. CDR3 loop: CSAETGYSNQPQHF. CDR3 bases: TGCAGTGCTGAGACAGGGTATAGCAATCAGCCCCAGCATTTT.

The chain couples TRBV3-1 to TRBJ1-2, with TRBD1 as a possible D gene (5 bases). The CDR3 sequence is 15 residues long. Germline V gene lookup returns CDR1 LGHDT and CDR2 YNNKEL (reference sequence). V was pared by 2 bases and J by 12 bases, with 22 bases between. CDR3 sequence (DNA): TGTGCCAGCAGCCAAAATCAGGGAGCCGGATATGATAACACCTTC. This encodes CASSQNQGAGYDNTF.

This clonotype was detected only a few times. The rearrangement links TRBV7-9 to TRBJ2-2, with 7 nucleotides matching TRBD1. This CDR3 contains 15 residues. V lost 3 bases to trimming and J lost 6 bases; unmatched junction nucleotides: 7. Germline values: CDR1 SEHNR, CDR2 FQNEAQ (reference sequence). The CDR3 is CASSFSGGLAGELFF. The CDR3 nucleotides are TGTGCCAGCAGCTTTTCAGGGGGATTGGCCGGGGAGCTGTTTTTT.

This clonotype appeared many times. This chain joins TRBV15 and TRBJ2-3; D may be TRBD2 (6 bases). V was shortened by 5 bases and J by 4 bases, with 13 bases between the two germline ends. CDR3 length: 14 residues. Germline V gives CDR1 LNHNV, CDR2 YYDKDF (reference sequence). The CDR3 DNA sequence: TGTGCCACCAGCCGACGGGACTTCGCAGATACGCAGTATTTT. Translated: CATSRRDFADTQYF.

The chain couples TRBV6-4 to TRBJ2-2, with 7 bases identical to TRBD2. V gave up 5 bases and J gave up 1 base; unmatched junction bases: 7. Germline V CDR1 and CDR2: MRHNA, SNTAGT. The CDR3 spans 16 residues. The CDR3 region is CASSLLAELNTGELFF. The CDR3 coding sequence is TGTGCCAGCAGTCTGCTAGCGGAATTGAACACCGGGGAGCTGTTTTTT.

CDR3 DNA sequence: TGCGCCAGCAGCTCTTGGGAAGGACAGGGTTTCAATTCACCCCTCCACTTT. Encoded protein: CASSSWEGQGFNSPLHF. The V gene is TRBV5-1, the J gene TRBJ1-6; 8 positions match TRBD1. With V trimmed by 3 bases and J by 7 bases, 12 bases remained unmatched. Germline loops: CDR1 SGHRS, CDR2 YFSETQ. The CDR3 has 17 residues. Full variable domain (rest looked up from reference TRBV5-1 and TRBJ1-6): KAGVTQTPRYLIKTRGQQVTLSCSPISGHRSVSWYQQTPGQGLQFLFEYFSETQRNKGNFPGRFSGRQFSNSRSEMNVSTLELGDSALYLCASSSWEGQGFNSPLHFGNGTRLTVT.

V is TRBV20-1 and J is TRBJ2-1; 13 bases match TRBD2. Losses at the gene ends were 4 bases for V and 8 bases for J; bases not matched to a gene: 11. CDR3 size: 16 residues. Germline CDR1 is DFQATT and CDR2 is SNEGSKA (reference sequence). The CDR3 sequence is CSATILLAGGVDEQFF. The CDR3 bases are TGCAGTGCTACGATTCTACTAGCGGGAGGGGTCGATGAGCAGTTCTTC.

As regards this clonotype: A clone one base away is much larger, so this may be a read error. The CDR3 DNA reads as TGTGTCAGCAGTTCGAGGACCCAACCAGAGAGACATGGCTACACCTTC. The encoded protein is CVSSSRTQPERHGYTF. This chain uses TRBV12-3 or TRBV12-4 with TRBJ1-2; D is unresolved. The CDR3 runs to 16 residues.

The chain uses TRBV5-1 and TRBJ1-4, with D possibly being TRBD1 (6 bases). There are 14 residues in the CDR3. Deletions cut 3 bases from V and 8 bases from J, with 14 bases between. Germline CDR1 reads SGHRS; CDR2 reads YFSETQ. CDR3 region: CASSSPGAGEKLFF. The DNA for the CDR3 is TGCGCCAGCAGCTCACCGGGGGCTGGGGAAAAACTGTTTTTT.

This sequence joins TRBV19 and TRBJ2-3, with 7 bases identical to TRBD1. The V gene's germline CDR1 is LNHDA and CDR2 SQIVND (reference sequence). Trimming took 3 bases from V and 3 from J; bases not matched to a gene: 3. The CDR3 has 14 residues. CDR3 region: CASSIDRVTDTQYF. Here the CDR3 DNA reads TGTGCCAGTAGTATCGACAGGGTGACAGATACGCAGTATTTT.

The chain links TRBV10-3 to TRBJ2-4; no definite D call. Per the germline V gene, CDR1 is ENHRY and CDR2 is SYGVKD. The V end was cut by 3 bases, the J end by 8 bases, with 11 bases between. CDR3 length: 13 amino acids. The CDR3 sequence: CAISEGMPDIQYF. The CDR3, as DNA: TGTGCCATCAGTGAAGGGATGCCTGACATTCAGTACTTC.

This clonotype was counted many times. The gene calls are TRBV29-1 and TRBJ2-5; possible D gene TRBD2, 5 bases. Trimming pared 2 bases from V and 3 bases from J, leaving 10 bases between. This CDR3 contains 13 residues. Germline V CDR1 and CDR2: SQVTM, ANQGSEA. In nucleotides, the CDR3 is TGCAGCGTTGAAAGTGGACTCGAAGAGACCCAGTACTTC. Translating gives CSVESGLEETQYF.

This clonotype was observed a handful of times. The rearrangement links TRBV12-3 or TRBV12-4 to TRBJ2-5; a possible D gene is TRBD1 (5 bases). There are 14 residues in the CDR3. Between the trimmed V and J ends, which lost 2 bases and 5 bases, there was a span of 12 bases. The CDR3 is CASSLMIGVETQYF. As DNA, the CDR3 is TGTGCCAGCAGTTTAATGATAGGGGTGGAGACCCAGTACTTC.

CDR3 sequence: CSAPPPTAGTTEAFF. In DNA, the CDR3 is TGCAGTGCCCCCCCCCCAACGGCAGGAACCACTGAAGCTTTCTTT. The chain has TRBV20-1 and TRBJ1-1; D is unclear. Trimming cost V 6 bases and J 4 bases, with 21 bases left between them. Germline V gene data show CDR1 as DFQATT and CDR2 as SNEGSKA (reference sequence). The CDR3 covers 15 residues.

Ten or more counts support this clonotype. This chain connects TRBV7-2 to TRBJ1-2, with no clear D. This CDR3 is built from 12 residues. From germline, CDR1 is SGHTA and CDR2 FQGNSA. The V end was cut by 5 bases, the J end by 4 bases, with 8 bases between. CDR3 in amino acids: CASSKHSYGYTF. Written as DNA, the CDR3 is TGTGCCAGCAGCAAACATAGCTATGGCTACACCTTC.

This rearrangement joins TRBV10-3 to TRBJ2-1; D gene ambiguous. This CDR3 is built from 15 residues. CDR1 ENHRY and CDR2 SYGVKD come from the germline V gene. With 4 bases removed from V and 0 bases from J, the gap between germline ends came to 10 bases. This CDR3 reads CAISGSSASYNEQFF. For the CDR3, the DNA is TGTGCCATCAGTGGTTCGAGCGCCTCCTACAATGAGCAGTTCTTC.

This clonotype was recorded at least ten times. The chain joins TRBV7-9 to TRBJ1-4; a weak D match, TRBD1 (5 bases). Germline loops: CDR1 SEHNR, CDR2 FQNEAQ (reference sequence). The CDR3 loop spans 15 amino acids. V lost 4 bases and J 7 bases, leaving 16 bases between the germline ends. The CDR3: CASSSMVGESEKLFF. The CDR3 DNA reads TGTGCCAGCAGCTCCATGGTGGGGGAAAGTGAAAAACTGTTTTTT.

The rearrangement joins TRBV6-6 to TRBJ1-5; D is uncertain. This CDR3 comprises 11 residues. V was trimmed by 4 bases and J by 7 bases, leaving 5 bases between them. Looked up from germline, CDR1 is MNHNY and CDR2 is SVGAGI (reference sequence). This chain's CDR3 is CASSLGQPQHF. The CDR3 DNA follows: TGTGCCAGCAGTTTGGGGCAGCCCCAGCATTTT.

This clonotype was recorded at least ten times. This chain joins TRBV5-4 and TRBJ1-1; 9 positions match TRBD1. V gave up 4 bases and J gave up 5 bases; unmatched junction bases: 6. The germline gives CDR1 SGHNT, CDR2 YYREEE (reference sequence). The CDR3 runs 14 residues. Here the CDR3 DNA reads TGTGCCAGCAGCCAGGGACAGGGCCGGACTGAAGCTTTCTTT. Protein: CASSQGQGRTEAFF.

This clonotype has at least ten counts. The chain is built from TRBV12-3 or TRBV12-4 and TRBJ1-1; D remains unclear. CDR3 length equals 13 residues. V was trimmed by 3 bases and J by 3 bases, leaving 8 bases between them. The CDR3 spells CASSFGEDTEAFF. CDR3 coding DNA: TGTGCCAGCAGTTTTGGGGAGGACACTGAAGCTTTCTTT.

Only a few counts were recorded for this clonotype. The V call is TRBV7-9, the J call TRBJ2-1; D call uncertain. CDR3 length: 11 amino acids. Trimming removed 3 bases at V and 8 bases at J, with 5 bases between. Germline CDR1 is SEHNR and CDR2 is FQNEAQ (reference sequence). The CDR3 region has the DNA TGTGCCAGCAGCTTCCAGTATGAGCAGTTCTTC. Its protein product is CASSFQYEQFF.

This clonotype showed up just a few times. The chain joins TRBV7-2 to TRBJ2-3, with D uncertain. Trimming stripped 5 bases from V and 4 bases from J, with 13 bases between. This CDR3 region has 14 residues. CDR1 is SGHTA and CDR2 is FQGNSA in the germline V gene. Here the CDR3 reads CASSLTVIADTQYF. The CDR3 DNA reads TGTGCCAGCAGCCTGACCGTGATCGCAGATACGCAGTATTTT.

The V call is TRBV11-2, the J call TRBJ1-1; D perhaps matches TRBD1 (5 bases). Trimming cost V 5 bases and J 4 bases, with 14 bases left between them. The CDR3 runs to 14 residues. The germline V gene encodes CDR1 SGHAT and CDR2 FQNNGV. CDR3 nucleotide sequence: TGTGCCAGCAGCCTCCGCCCAGACAGCACTGAAGCTTTCTTT. Protein: CASSLRPDSTEAFF.